Below, 30 T cell receptor beta chains from the same sample are listed, as sequenced in a study of CXCR3-negative and CXCR3-positive naive CD8 T cells. Via 5' RACE with UMI labels, TRB cDNA libraries were prepared. TCRdb reprocessed the 5' RACE reads and stores each CDR3 protein as one record, lacking DNA. In total, the table holds about 130,000 distinct CDR3 sequences. Sequenced input: naive CXCR3- CD8+ T cells from blood. The subset denotes: CD45RO-CCR7+CD27+CD95- naive CD8+ T cells lacking CXCR3 (TNR3-). The receptors originated from a human donor in good health. Some clones in this sample may be carry-over from other donors' samples.

The chain has TRBV6-2 or TRBV6-3 and TRBJ2-1; the D gene TCRdb calls, TRBD1, cannot be checked with no DNA. The CDR3 spans 14 residues. CDR1 and CDR2 (germline): MNHEY, SVGEGT. CDR3 sequence reads: CASSYFGTNNEQFF.

The chain uses TRBV3-1 and TRBJ2-7; TCRdb indicates TRBD1, and absent DNA this call remains unverified. The germline gives CDR1 LGHDT, CDR2 YNNKEL (reference sequence). The CDR3 spans 15 residues. Here the CDR3 reads CASSQDRGSSYEQYF.

The V call is TRBV30, the J call TRBJ2-7. Germline CDR1 is GTSNPN and CDR2 is SVGIG (reference sequence). This CDR3 has 11 residues. The CDR3 region is CAWSSQYEQYF.

The V call is TRBV12-3 or TRBV12-4, the J call TRBJ2-1; TCRdb's D gene call, TRBD2, goes unchecked for lack of DNA. The CDR3 totals 14 residues. CDR3 sequence reads: CASSPGLAYNEQFF.

The V gene is TRBV28, the J gene TRBJ2-7; lacking DNA, the TRBD1 call made by TCRdb goes unchecked. Germline CDR1 and CDR2: MDHEN and SYDVKM. CDR3 length: 12 amino acids. This CDR3 is CASSGGTGEQYF.

This chain joins TRBV7-9 and TRBJ2-7. Looked up from germline, CDR1 is SEHNR and CDR2 is FQNEAQ (reference sequence). The length of the CDR3 is 12 residues. The CDR3 is CASSSEAREQYF.

V usage is TRBV7-8 and J usage is TRBJ2-1; absent DNA, TCRdb's TRBD2 call cannot be checked. The CDR3 runs 12 residues. CDR1 and CDR2 (germline): SGHVS, FQNEAQ. This CDR3 reads CASSPGGPDQFF.

The rearrangement uses TRBV19 and TRBJ2-1; no DNA is available, so the TRBD2 call from TCRdb remains unchecked. The germline CDR1 and CDR2 sequences are LNHDA and SQIVND (reference sequence). CDR3 length: 15 residues. This CDR3 reads CASSIPAGVDNEQFF.

The chain employs TRBV29-1 and TRBJ1-4; the D gene TCRdb calls, TRBD1, cannot be checked with no DNA. The length of the CDR3 is 11 residues. Germline CDR1 reads SQVTM; CDR2 reads ANQGSEA. The CDR3 is CSVAQGGKLFF. Together with reference TRBV29-1 and TRBJ1-4, the CDR3 gives the full variable domain: SAVISQKPSRDICQRGTSLTIQCQVDSQVTMMFWYRQQPGQSLTLIATANQGSEATYESGFVIDKFPISRPNLTFSTLTVSNMSPEDSSIYLCSVAQGGKLFFGSGTQLSVL.

The chain joins TRBV7-2 to TRBJ2-5; as DNA is missing, the TRBD2 call by TCRdb cannot be tested. This CDR3 is built from 16 residues. In germline, CDR1 is SGHTA, CDR2 FQGNSA. The CDR3 loop is CASSFGLAGGQETQYF.

The V call is TRBV14, the J call TRBJ2-3; the D call of TRBD2 rests on TCRdb alone, since no DNA is present to check it. Germline-derived CDR1 and CDR2 are SGHDN and FVKESK. CDR3 size: 16 residues. CDR3 region: CASSHMTPGLVDTQYF.

This chain uses TRBV3-1 with TRBJ2-5. The CDR3 has 16 residues. The germline V gene encodes CDR1 LGHDT and CDR2 YNNKEL (reference sequence). This CDR3 is CASSQDQWLEEETQYF.

The chain employs TRBV20-1 and TRBJ1-5; TCRdb names TRBD1, which stays unverified in the absence of DNA. CDR3 size: 16 residues. Per germline, CDR1 DFQATT and CDR2 SNEGSKA (reference sequence). The CDR3 sequence: CSARPYRGPSNQPQHF.

This chain joins TRBV6-1 and TRBJ1-1; the TCRdb D gene call, TRBD1, has no DNA to confirm it. Germline values: CDR1 MNHNS, CDR2 SASEGT. The CDR3 is 15 residues long. The CDR3 spells CASSEGGSVNTEAFF.

This chain joins TRBV7-9 and TRBJ1-2; TCRdb outputs TRBD1, but without DNA this stays unchecked. The length of the CDR3 is 18 residues. Per the germline V gene, CDR1 is SEHNR and CDR2 is FQNEAQ (reference sequence). The CDR3 reads CASRPTWTGAPRLYGYTF.

The chain couples TRBV12-5 to TRBJ2-1; lacking DNA, the TRBD2 call made by TCRdb goes unchecked. Per germline, CDR1 LGHNT and CDR2 FRNRAP. The CDR3 consists of 18 residues. The CDR3 region is CASGLVVPSGKLYNEQFF.

The chain carries TRBV7-2 and TRBJ1-4; lacking DNA, the TRBD1 call made by TCRdb goes unchecked. The CDR3 runs 17 residues. Germline-derived CDR1 and CDR2 are SGHTA and FQGNSA. This CDR3 reads CASSPPRSAAALEKLFF.

The CDR3 sequence: CASSQRGTFTGELFF. V and J are TRBV12-3 or TRBV12-4 and TRBJ2-2; TCRdb's assignment of TRBD2 cannot be checked, as there is no DNA. The CDR3 extends over 15 amino acids.

The CDR3 sequence: CASSLRTGGIGETQYF. The chain uses TRBV5-1 and TRBJ2-5; TCRdb proposes TRBD1, but this gene call is untestable without DNA. CDR1 is SGHRS, CDR2 YFSETQ, per germline. CDR3 length: 16 residues. The variable domain in full, completed from reference TRBV5-1 and TRBJ2-5, reads KAGVTQTPRYLIKTRGQQVTLSCSPISGHRSVSWYQQTPGQGLQFLFEYFSETQRNKGNFPGRFSGRQFSNSRSEMNVSTLELGDSALYLCASSLRTGGIGETQYFGPGTRLLVL.

This chain links TRBV19 with TRBJ2-1; checking the TCRdb D call of TRBD2 is not possible without DNA. Germline CDR1 LNHDA, CDR2 SQIVND (reference sequence). The CDR3 has 16 amino acids. CDR3 region: CASSIDQASGYNEQFF.

CDR3 region: CASSQDLGSRVDTQYF. This chain uses TRBV4-2 with TRBJ2-3; there is no DNA to check the TCRdb D call of TRBD2. Germline CDR1 reads LGHNA; CDR2 reads YNFKEQ. The CDR3 runs to 16 residues.

The chain couples TRBV20-1 to TRBJ2-7; checking the TCRdb D call of TRBD2 is not possible without DNA. The CDR3 spans 13 residues. The germline V gene encodes CDR1 DFQATT and CDR2 SNEGSKA (reference sequence). CDR3 residues: CSADQGIRYEQYF.

CDR3 in amino acids: CASSLPRADSNTGELFF. This chain connects TRBV7-9 to TRBJ2-2; the TCRdb D gene call, TRBD1, has no DNA to confirm it. Germline CDR1 reads SEHNR; CDR2 reads FQNEAQ (reference sequence). This CDR3 has 17 residues.

This rearrangement joins TRBV20-1 to TRBJ2-7; TCRdb proposes TRBD2, but this gene call is untestable without DNA. The CDR3 is 15 amino acids. In germline, CDR1 is DFQATT, CDR2 SNEGSKA (reference sequence). This chain's CDR3 is CSARDRSGYSYEQYF.

The rearrangement uses TRBV29-1 and TRBJ2-1; the TCRdb call, TRBD1, lacks DNA for checking. Germline assignment: CDR1 SQVTM and CDR2 ANQGSEA. The CDR3 contains 13 residues. The CDR3 protein is CSVERESYNEQFF.

The rearrangement uses TRBV7-9 and TRBJ2-7. Per the germline V gene, CDR1 is SEHNR and CDR2 is FQNEAQ (reference sequence). CDR3 size: 14 residues. CDR3 region: CASSPNGNSYEQYF.

V gene TRBV6-2 or TRBV6-3 combines with J gene TRBJ2-1; the D call of TRBD1 rests on TCRdb alone, since no DNA is present to check it. In germline, CDR1 is MNHEY, CDR2 SVGEGT. The CDR3 has 14 amino acids. The CDR3 reads CASSYFGGGNEQFF.

This chain joins TRBV6-2 or TRBV6-3 and TRBJ1-2. The CDR3 spans 13 residues. Germline V gene data show CDR1 as MNHEY and CDR2 as SVGEGT. The CDR3 region is CASKEELDYGYTF.

V gene TRBV7-8 combines with J gene TRBJ2-1; lacking DNA, the TRBD1 call made by TCRdb goes unchecked. The CDR3 is 16 amino acids. CDR1 SGHVS and CDR2 FQNEAQ come from the germline V gene. The chain's CDR3 is CASSLASGQGSGEQFF.

J is TRBJ2-7 and V is TRBV29-1; TCRdb designates TRBD2, a call that cannot be tested without DNA. The CDR3 totals 13 residues. CDR1 is SQVTM and CDR2 is ANQGSEA in the germline V gene. CDR3: CSGRLAPTYEQYF.